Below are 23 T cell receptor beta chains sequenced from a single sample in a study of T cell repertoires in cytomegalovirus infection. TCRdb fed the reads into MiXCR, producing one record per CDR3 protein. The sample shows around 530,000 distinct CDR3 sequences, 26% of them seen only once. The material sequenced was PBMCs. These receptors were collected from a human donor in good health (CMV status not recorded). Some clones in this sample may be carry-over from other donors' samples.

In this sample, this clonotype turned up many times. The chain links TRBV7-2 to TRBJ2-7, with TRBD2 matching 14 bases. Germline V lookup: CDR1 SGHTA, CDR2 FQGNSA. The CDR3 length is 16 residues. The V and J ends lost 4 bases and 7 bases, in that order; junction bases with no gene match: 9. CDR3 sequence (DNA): TGTGCCAGCAGCTCGGGACTAGCGGGAGCTCTTGGGGAGCAGTACGTC. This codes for CASSSGLAGALGEQYV.

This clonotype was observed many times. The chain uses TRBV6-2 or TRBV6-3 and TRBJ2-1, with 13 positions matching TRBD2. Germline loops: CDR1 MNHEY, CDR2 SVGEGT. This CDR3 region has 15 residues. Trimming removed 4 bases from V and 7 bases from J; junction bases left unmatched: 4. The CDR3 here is CASSFGLAGVNEQFF. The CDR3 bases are TGTGCCAGCAGTTTCGGACTAGCGGGAGTTAATGAGCAGTTCTTC.

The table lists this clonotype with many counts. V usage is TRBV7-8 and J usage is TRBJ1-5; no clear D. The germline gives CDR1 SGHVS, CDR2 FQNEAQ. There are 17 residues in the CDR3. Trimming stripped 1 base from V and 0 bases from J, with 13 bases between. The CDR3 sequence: CASSLVSLISSNQPQHF. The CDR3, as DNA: TGTGCCAGCAGCTTAGTATCACTGATTTCTAGCAATCAGCCCCAGCATTTT.

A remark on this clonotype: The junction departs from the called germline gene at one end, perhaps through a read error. The CDR3 loop is CASGRDGKLFF. The CDR3 region has the DNA TGTGCCAGCGGCCGGGACGGGAAGCTGTTTTTT. The chain links TRBV6-5 to TRBJ2-2, with D possibly being TRBD1 or TRBD2 (5 bases each). The CDR3 covers 11 residues. Germline-derived CDR1 and CDR2 are MNHEY and SVGAGI.

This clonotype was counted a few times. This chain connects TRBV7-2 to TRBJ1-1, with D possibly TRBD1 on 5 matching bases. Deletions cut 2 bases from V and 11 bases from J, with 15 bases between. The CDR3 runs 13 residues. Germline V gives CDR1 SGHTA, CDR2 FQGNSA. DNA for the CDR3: TGTGCCAGCAGCTTAATCAGGGAACGCTCGGCTTTCTTT. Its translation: CASSLIRERSAFF.

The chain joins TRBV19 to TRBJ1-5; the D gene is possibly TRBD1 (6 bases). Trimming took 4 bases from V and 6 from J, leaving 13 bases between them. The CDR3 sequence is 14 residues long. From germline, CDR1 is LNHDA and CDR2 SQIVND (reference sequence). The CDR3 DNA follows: TGTGCCAGTAGTACGGTACAGGGTCCTCAGCCCCAGCATTTT. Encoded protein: CASSTVQGPQPQHF.

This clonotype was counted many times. In DNA, the CDR3 is TGTGCCAGCAGCCTAGGGGGCCTGGTTTGGAATGAGCAGTTCTTC. It translates to CASSLGGLVWNEQFF. The chain uses TRBV6-1 and TRBJ2-1; 7 positions agree with TRBD1. CDR3 length: 15 residues. CDR1 and CDR2 (germline): MNHNS, SASEGT. After removal of 6 bases from V and 7 bases from J, the junction contained 12 bases not matched to a gene.

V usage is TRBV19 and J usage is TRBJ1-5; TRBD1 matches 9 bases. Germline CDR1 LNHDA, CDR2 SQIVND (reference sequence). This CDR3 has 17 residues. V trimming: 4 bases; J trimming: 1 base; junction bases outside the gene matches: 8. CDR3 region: CASSTGQGRRSNQPQHF. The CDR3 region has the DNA TGTGCCAGTAGTACCGGACAGGGGCGTCGGAGCAATCAGCCCCAGCATTTT.

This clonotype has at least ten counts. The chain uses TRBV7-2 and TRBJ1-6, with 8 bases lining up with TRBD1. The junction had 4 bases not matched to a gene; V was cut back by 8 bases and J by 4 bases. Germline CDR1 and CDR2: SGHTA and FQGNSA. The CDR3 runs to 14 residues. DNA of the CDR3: TGTGCCAGCGGGGGACAGGCATATAATTCACCCCTCCACTTT. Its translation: CASGGQAYNSPLHF.

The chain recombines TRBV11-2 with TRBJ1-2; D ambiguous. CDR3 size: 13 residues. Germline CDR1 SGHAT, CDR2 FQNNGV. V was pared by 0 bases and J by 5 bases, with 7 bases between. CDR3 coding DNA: TGTGCCAGCAGCTTAGATTGGAGATATGGCTACACCTTC. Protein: CASSLDWRYGYTF.

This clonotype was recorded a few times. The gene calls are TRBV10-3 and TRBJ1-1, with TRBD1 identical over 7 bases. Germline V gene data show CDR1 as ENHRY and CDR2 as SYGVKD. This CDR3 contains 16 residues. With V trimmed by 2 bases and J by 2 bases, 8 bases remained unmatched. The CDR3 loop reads CAISEGKGAFNTEAFF. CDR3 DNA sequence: TGTGCCATCAGTGAGGGGAAGGGGGCATTTAACACTGAAGCTTTCTTT.

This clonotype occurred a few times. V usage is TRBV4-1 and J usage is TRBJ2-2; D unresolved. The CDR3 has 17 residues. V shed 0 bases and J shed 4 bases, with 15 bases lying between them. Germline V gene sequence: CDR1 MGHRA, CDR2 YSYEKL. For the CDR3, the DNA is TGCGCCAGCAGCCAAGATTGGTCCCCTAGGGCCACCGGGGAGCTGTTTTTT. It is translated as CASSQDWSPRATGELFF.

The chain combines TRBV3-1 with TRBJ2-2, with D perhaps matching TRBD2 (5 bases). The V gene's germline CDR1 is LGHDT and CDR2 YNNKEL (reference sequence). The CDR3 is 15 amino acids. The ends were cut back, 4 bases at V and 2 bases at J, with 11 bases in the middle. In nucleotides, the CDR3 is TGTGCCAGCAGCCTCAGAGGGAGCAACACCGGGGAGCTGTTTTTT. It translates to CASSLRGSNTGELFF.

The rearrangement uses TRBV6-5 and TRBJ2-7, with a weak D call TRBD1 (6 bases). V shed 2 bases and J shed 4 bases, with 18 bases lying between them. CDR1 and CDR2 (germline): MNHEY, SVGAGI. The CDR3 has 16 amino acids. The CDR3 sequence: CASSYPYRERGYEQYV. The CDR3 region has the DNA TGTGCCAGCAGTTACCCATACAGGGAGAGAGGATACGAGCAGTACGTC.

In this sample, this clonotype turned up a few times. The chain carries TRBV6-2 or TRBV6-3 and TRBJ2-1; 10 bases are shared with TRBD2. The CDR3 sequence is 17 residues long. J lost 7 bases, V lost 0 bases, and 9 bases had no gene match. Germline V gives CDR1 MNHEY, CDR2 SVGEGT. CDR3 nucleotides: TGTGCCAGCAGTTACTCAACTACTAGCGGGATTAGGAATGAGCAGTTCTTC. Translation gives CASSYSTTSGIRNEQFF.

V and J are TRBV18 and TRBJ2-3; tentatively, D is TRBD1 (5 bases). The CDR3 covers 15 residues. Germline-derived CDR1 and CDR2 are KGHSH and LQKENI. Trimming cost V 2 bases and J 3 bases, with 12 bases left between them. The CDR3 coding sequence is TGTGCCAGCTCACCAACACAGGCCAGAACAGATACGCAGTATTTT. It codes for CASSPTQARTDTQYF.

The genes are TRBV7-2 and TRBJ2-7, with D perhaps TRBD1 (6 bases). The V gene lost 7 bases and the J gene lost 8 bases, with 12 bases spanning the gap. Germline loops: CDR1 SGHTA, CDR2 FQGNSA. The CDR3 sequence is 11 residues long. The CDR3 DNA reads TGTGCCAGCAACAACTGGGGGCAGCAGTACTTC. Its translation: CASNNWGQQYF.

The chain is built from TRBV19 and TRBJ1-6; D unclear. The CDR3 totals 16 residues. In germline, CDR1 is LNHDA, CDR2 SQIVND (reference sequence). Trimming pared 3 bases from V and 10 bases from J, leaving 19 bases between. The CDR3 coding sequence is TGTGCCAGTAGTATGAAATGGAACAGAACGTGGTCACCCCTCCACTTT. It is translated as CASSMKWNRTWSPLHF.

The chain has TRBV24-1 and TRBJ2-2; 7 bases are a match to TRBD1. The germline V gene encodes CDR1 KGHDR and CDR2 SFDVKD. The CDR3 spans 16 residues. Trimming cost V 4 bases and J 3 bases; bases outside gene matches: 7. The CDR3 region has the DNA TGTGCCACCAGTGACCCTTGGACAGGATACACCGGGGAGCTGTTTTTT. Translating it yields CATSDPWTGYTGELFF.

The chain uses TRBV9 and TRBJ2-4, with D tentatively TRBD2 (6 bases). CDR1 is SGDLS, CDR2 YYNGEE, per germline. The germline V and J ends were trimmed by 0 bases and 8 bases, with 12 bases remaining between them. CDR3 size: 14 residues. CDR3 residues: CASSVAEGGDIQYF. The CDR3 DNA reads TGTGCCAGCAGCGTAGCGGAGGGCGGGGACATTCAGTACTTC.

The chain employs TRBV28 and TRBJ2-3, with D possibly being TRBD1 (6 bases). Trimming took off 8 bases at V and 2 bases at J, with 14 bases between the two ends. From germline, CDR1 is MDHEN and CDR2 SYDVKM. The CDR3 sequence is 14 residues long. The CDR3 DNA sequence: TGTGCCAGCCGGGGCACAGGGAACACAGATACGCAGTATTTT. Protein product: CASRGTGNTDTQYF.

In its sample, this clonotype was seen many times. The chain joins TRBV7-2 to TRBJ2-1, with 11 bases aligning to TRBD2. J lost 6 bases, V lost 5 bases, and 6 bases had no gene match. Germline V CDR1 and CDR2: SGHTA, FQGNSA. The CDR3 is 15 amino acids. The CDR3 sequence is CASSPSGRQINEQFF. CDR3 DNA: TGTGCCAGCAGCCCTAGCGGGAGGCAAATCAATGAGCAGTTCTTC.

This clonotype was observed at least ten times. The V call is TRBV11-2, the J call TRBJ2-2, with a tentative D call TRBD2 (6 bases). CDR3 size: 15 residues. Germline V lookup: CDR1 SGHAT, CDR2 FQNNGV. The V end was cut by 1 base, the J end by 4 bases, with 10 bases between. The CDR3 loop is CASSLAGRGTGELFF. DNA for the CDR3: TGTGCCAGCAGCTTAGCAGGGCGGGGCACCGGGGAGCTGTTTTTT.